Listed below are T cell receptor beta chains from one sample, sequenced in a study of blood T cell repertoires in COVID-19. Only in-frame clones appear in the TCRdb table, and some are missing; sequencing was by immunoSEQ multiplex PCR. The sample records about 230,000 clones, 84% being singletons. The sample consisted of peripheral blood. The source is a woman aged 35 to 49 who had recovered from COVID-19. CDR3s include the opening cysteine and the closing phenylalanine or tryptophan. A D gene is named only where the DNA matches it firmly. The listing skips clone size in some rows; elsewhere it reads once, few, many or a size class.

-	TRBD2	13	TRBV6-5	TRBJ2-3	CASCVAGLDTQYF	TGTGCCAGCTGCGTAGCGGGGCTGGATACGCAGTATTTT
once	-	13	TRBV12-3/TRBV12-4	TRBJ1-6	CASRPGSDSPLHF	TGTGCCAGCAGGCCCGGAAGCGATTCACCCCTCCACTTT
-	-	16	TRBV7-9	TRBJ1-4	CASSSPGALREEKLFF	TGTGCCAGCAGCTCCCCAGGGGCCCTAAGGGAGGAAAAACTGTTTTTT
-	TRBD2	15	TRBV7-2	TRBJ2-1	CASSVSGGTYNEQFF	TGTGCCAGCAGCGTTTCGGGGGGAACATACAATGAGCAGTTCTTC
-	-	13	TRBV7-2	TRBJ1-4	CASSLWGVEKLFF	TGTGCCAGCAGCTTGTGGGGGGTCGAAAAACTGTTTTTT
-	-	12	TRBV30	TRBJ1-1	CAWSPLPAEAFF	TGTGCCTGGAGTCCACTTCCGGCTGAAGCTTTCTTT
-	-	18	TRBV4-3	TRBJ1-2	CASSQLLLLRREDYGYTF	TGCGCCAGCAGCCAGCTACTCCTTTTACGTCGTGAGGACTATGGCTACACCTTC
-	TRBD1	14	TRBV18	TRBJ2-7	CASSPPGQVYEQYF	TGTGCCAGCTCACCTCCGGGACAGGTATACGAGCAGTACTTC
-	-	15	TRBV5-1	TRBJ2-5	CASSPAERVSETQYF	TGCGCCAGCAGCCCCGCCGAGAGGGTGTCAGAGACCCAGTACTTC
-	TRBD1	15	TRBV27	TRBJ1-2	CASRRAKGGDYGYTF	TGTGCCAGCAGAAGAGCAAAAGGGGGCGACTATGGCTACACCTTC
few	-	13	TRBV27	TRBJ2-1	CASSLSRYNEQFF	TGTGCCAGCAGTTTAAGTCGGTACAATGAGCAGTTCTTC
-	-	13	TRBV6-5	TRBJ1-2	CASSFGTYYGYTF	TGTGCCAGCAGTTTTGGGACTTACTATGGCTACACCTTC
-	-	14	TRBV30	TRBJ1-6	CAWQLSSYNSPLHF	TGTGCCTGGCAGTTAAGCTCCTATAATTCACCCCTCCACTTT
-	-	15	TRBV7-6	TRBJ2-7	CASSRGTSFTYEQYF	TGTGCCAGCAGCCGAGGGACTTCTTTTACCTACGAGCAGTACTTC
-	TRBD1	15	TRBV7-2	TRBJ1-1	CASSSQGWVFTEAFF	TGTGCCAGCAGCTCACAGGGGTGGGTGTTCACTGAAGCTTTCTTT
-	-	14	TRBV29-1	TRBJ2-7	CSVVLVGASYEQYF	TGCAGCGTTGTCCTCGTGGGCGCCTCCTACGAGCAGTACTTC
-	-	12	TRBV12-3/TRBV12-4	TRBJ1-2	CASTMEGYGYTF	TGTGCCAGCACGATGGAGGGGTATGGCTACACCTTC
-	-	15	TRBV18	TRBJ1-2	CASSPLGKANYGYTF	TGTGCCAGCTCACCACTGGGCAAAGCTAACTATGGCTACACCTTC
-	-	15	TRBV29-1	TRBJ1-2	CSVEDGEGVDYGYTF	TGCAGCGTTGAAGATGGCGAAGGGGTCGACTATGGCTACACCTTC
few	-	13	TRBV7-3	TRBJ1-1	CASSRDSTSGAFF	TGTGCCAGCAGCCGTGACAGCACCTCAGGGGCTTTCTTT
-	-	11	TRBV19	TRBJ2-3	CATLYADTQYF	TGTGCCACCCTATATGCAGATACGCAGTATTTT
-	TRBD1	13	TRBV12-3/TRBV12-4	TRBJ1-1	CASRQGVWTEAFF	TGTGCCAGCAGACAGGGGGTTTGGACTGAAGCTTTCTTT
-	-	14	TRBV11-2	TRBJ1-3	CAGQTGPSGNTIYF	TGTGCCGGCCAAACAGGGCCGTCTGGAAACACCATATATTTT
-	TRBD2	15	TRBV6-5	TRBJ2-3	CASSYGGTSGLARYF	TGTGCCAGCAGTTACGGGGGGACTAGCGGGCTTGCGAGGTATTTT
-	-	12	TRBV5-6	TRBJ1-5	CASSQGHLAQHF	TGTGCCAGCAGTCAGGGACATTTGGCCCAGCATTTT
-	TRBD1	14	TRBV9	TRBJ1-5	CASSPGQGNQPQHF	TGTGCCAGCAGCCCGGGACAGGGGAATCAGCCCCAGCATTTT
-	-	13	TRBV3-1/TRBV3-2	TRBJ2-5	CASSQDYRRTQYF	TGTGCCAGCAGCCAAGATTACAGAAGGACCCAGTACTTC
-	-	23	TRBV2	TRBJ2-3	CASSVIRHLGGKEGQRAGDTQYF	TGTGCCAGCAGTGTAATTCGCCACCTGGGCGGGAAGGAGGGACAGAGAGCAGGAGATACGCAGTATTTT
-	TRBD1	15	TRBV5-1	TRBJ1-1	CASSQISGTGIEAFF	TGCGCCAGCAGCCAAATTTCCGGGACAGGGATTGAAGCTTTCTTT
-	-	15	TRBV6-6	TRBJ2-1	CASSYFGGSYNEQFF	TGTGCCAGCAGTTACTTCGGGGGCTCCTACAATGAGCAGTTCTTC
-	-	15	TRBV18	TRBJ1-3	CASSPLRDSGNTIYF	TGTGCCAGCTCACCACTGAGGGATTCTGGAAACACCATATATTTT
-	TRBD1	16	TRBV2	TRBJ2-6	CASSETGASGANVLTF	TGTGCCAGCAGTGAGACAGGGGCCTCTGGGGCCAACGTCCTGACTTTC
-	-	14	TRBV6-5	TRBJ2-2	CASRETKGTGELFF	TGTGCCAGCAGAGAGACAAAAGGCACCGGGGAGCTGTTTTTT
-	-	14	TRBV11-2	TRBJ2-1	CASSLDRGHNEQFF	TGTGCCAGCAGCTTAGATCGGGGTCACAATGAGCAGTTCTTC
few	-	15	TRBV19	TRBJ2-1	CASSLPTSLVNEQFF	TGTGCCAGTAGTCTACCGACTAGTTTGGTCAATGAGCAGTTCTTC
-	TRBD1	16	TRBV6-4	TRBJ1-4	CAGKAPPGTGREKLFF	TGTGCCGGCAAGGCCCCTCCCGGGACAGGAAGGGAAAAACTGTTTTTT
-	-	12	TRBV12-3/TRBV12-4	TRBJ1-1	CASSFQNTEAFF	TGTGCCAGCAGTTTTCAAAACACTGAAGCTTTCTTT
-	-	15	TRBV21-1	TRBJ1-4	CASSPKGGGKEKLFF	TGTGCCAGCAGCCCCAAAGGGGGGGGGAAAGAAAAACTGTTTTTT
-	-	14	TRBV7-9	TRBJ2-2	CASSLSGVSGELFF	TGTGCCAGCAGCTTATCTGGTGTTAGCGGGGAGCTGTTTTTT
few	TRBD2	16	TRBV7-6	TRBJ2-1	CASSPGLAGVSNEQFF	TGTGCCAGCAGCCCGGGACTAGCGGGGGTTAGCAATGAGCAGTTCTTC
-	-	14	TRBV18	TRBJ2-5	CASSPGGSGETQYF	TGTGCCAGCTCACCGGGGGGTTCCGGGGAGACCCAGTACTTC
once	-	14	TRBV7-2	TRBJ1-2	CASSLGTANYGYTF	TGTGCCAGCAGCTTAGGGACAGCTAACTATGGCTACACCTTC
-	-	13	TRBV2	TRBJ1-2	CATTGTADYGYTF	TGTGCCACAACAGGGACCGCGGACTATGGCTACACCTTC
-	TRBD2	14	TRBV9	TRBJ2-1	CASSGIAGANEQFF	TGTGCCAGCAGCGGAATAGCGGGGGCCAATGAGCAGTTCTTC
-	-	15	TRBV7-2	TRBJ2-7	CASSLGGGGSYEQYF	TGTGCCAGCAGCTTAGGGGGCGGCGGATCTTACGAGCAGTACTTC